This T cell receptor (beta chain) was sequenced in a study of blood T cells in healthy people across ages. Overall study: In model experiments, template switching was able to capture about one barcoded beta molecule for every two T cells that were present.

In the case of this clonotype: What it recognizes is unknown.

V was clipped by 5 bases and J by 9 bases; unmatched bases: 13. This CDR3 contains 15 residues. In germline, CDR1 is DFQATT, CDR2 SNEGSKA (reference sequence). Alongside a J-beta primer mix, a sample-barcoded 5' primer served in a second PCR lasting about 7 to 12 cycles. TCRdb passed the 5' RACE reads through MiXCR, listing each CDR3 protein once. The sample comprises 650,000 to 700,000 distinct CDR3 sequences, 52% of which are singletons, and 13% rests with the top ten. Study-level findings and limits: Fewer expanded clones and more diversity marked long-lived versus aged donors.

This clonotype originated in a woman of 80 years or more in good health. The gene calls are TRBV20-1 and TRBJ2-2; TRBD1 matches at 9 bases. The sample was blood. The CDR3 reads CSAQTGGQGLRELFF. DNA of the CDR3: TGCAGTGCTCAAACGGGCGGACAGGGGCTCCGGGAGCTGTTTTTT.